The 30 T cell receptor beta chains in this list originate from one sample, sequenced in a study of blood T cells in healthy people across ages. A sample-barcoded 5' primer and a J-beta primer mix were used in a second PCR of roughly 7 to 11 cycles. Each CDR3 protein is one row after TCRdb ran MiXCR on the 5' RACE reads. The table has approximately 690,000 distinct CDR3 sequences, 40% to 45% seen once. The sequenced material came from blood. The source of these receptors is a man aged 80 or over in good health.

Remarks on this clonotype: The DNA is left out, because the CDR3 cannot be placed on it with certainty; the CDR3 is given as TCRdb lists it. The chain has TRBV28 and TRBJ2-7. The CDR3 length is 16 residues, termini included. The germline V gene encodes CDR1 MDHEN and CDR2 SYDVKM. CDR3 sequence reads: CASSTSTTGGTYEQYF.

The chain couples TRBV3-1 to TRBJ1-4; 9 nucleotides match TRBD1. V dropped 3 bases and J dropped 8; count of bases not matched to a gene: 7. The CDR3 is 15 residues long. The germline V gene has CDR1 LGHDT and CDR2 YNNKEL (reference sequence). CDR3: CASSQTGTGSEKLFF. CDR3 coding DNA: TGTGCCAGCAGCCAGACCGGGACAGGGAGCGAAAAACTGTTTTTT. Full variable domain (outside the CDR3, taken from reference TRBV3-1 and TRBJ1-4): DTAVSQTPKYLVTQMGNDKSIKCEQNLGHDTMYWYKQDSKKFLKIMFSYNNKELIINETVPNRFSPKSPDKAHLNLHINSLELGDSAVYFCASSQTGTGSEKLFFGSGTQLSVL.

This clonotype has only a few counts. The chain links TRBV12-3 or TRBV12-4 to TRBJ2-1, with D unresolved. The CDR3 has 13 amino acids. Trimming pared 6 bases from V and 8 bases from J, leaving 14 bases between. The CDR3 loop is CASSAYPTDEQFF. CDR3 in DNA: TGTGCCAGCAGCGCTTACCCTACGGATGAGCAGTTCTTC.

The chain employs TRBV6-5 and TRBJ2-1; D not resolved. V was cut by 2 bases and J by 9 bases, with 17 bases left in between. This CDR3 has 15 residues. CDR1 and CDR2 (germline): MNHEY, SVGAGI. The CDR3, as DNA: TGTGCCAGCAGTTACGGGGTAGCTCTCCGTGGTGAGCAGTTCTTC. Its protein is CASSYGVALRGEQFF.

This clonotype came up a few times. V gene TRBV9 combines with J gene TRBJ2-7; 8 bases match TRBD2. V was clipped by 0 bases and J by 2 bases; unmatched bases: 1. Germline CDR1 SGDLS, CDR2 YYNGEE. The CDR3 is 14 residues long. CDR3 coding DNA: TGTGCCAGCAGCGTAGACGGGGGGGCCTACGAGCAGTACTTC. Its translation: CASSVDGGAYEQYF.

This clonotype was observed a handful of times. The J gene is TRBJ1-1, the V gene TRBV29-1, with no clear D. CDR3 length: 15 amino acids. Trimming removed 0 bases from V and 1 base from J, with 12 bases in between. Germline V CDR1 and CDR2: SQVTM, ANQGSEA. The CDR3 here is CSVEDPRLSNTEAFF. The DNA for the CDR3 is TGCAGCGTTGAAGATCCGAGGCTCTCGAACACTGAAGCTTTCTTT.

The V and J genes are TRBV9 and TRBJ2-7; no firm D call. V was cut by 0 bases and J by 5 bases, with 9 bases left in between. The germline gives CDR1 SGDLS, CDR2 YYNGEE. The CDR3 is made up of 13 amino acids. The CDR3 spells CASSVEGLHEQYF. In nucleotides, the CDR3 is TGTGCCAGCAGCGTAGAGGGTTTGCACGAGCAGTACTTC.

This sequence joins TRBV18 and TRBJ2-5; D uncertain. Judging by the DNA end, TRBJ2-7 fits better; the J call may be wrong. This CDR3 comprises 13 residues. CDR1 and CDR2 from the germline V gene are KGHSH and LQKENI. The CDR3 DNA follows: TGTGCCAGCTCACCTGTGAAGGATGGCGAGCAGTACTTC. Its protein is CASSPVKDGEQYF.

This chain joins TRBV30 and TRBJ1-1, with TRBD1 as a possible D gene (5 bases). Trimming removed 3 bases at V and 10 bases at J, with 15 bases between. The CDR3 is made up of 12 amino acids. Germline CDR1 and CDR2: GTSNPN and SVGIG (reference sequence). CDR3 DNA sequence: TGTGCCTGGAGCGCGGGAACAGGAGGAGCTTTCTTT. The encoded protein is CAWSAGTGGAFF.

The V and J genes are TRBV12-3 or TRBV12-4 and TRBJ2-3, with 7 positions matching TRBD2. This CDR3 comprises 14 residues. The junction had 14 bases not matched to a gene; V was cut back by 6 bases and J by 11 bases. CDR3 DNA sequence: TGTGCCAGCAGGTTCAGCGGGGCAGAACATGAGCAGTATTTT. As protein: CASRFSGAEHEQYF.

CDR3 in amino acids: CSAPKGPGGSNQPQHF. DNA of the CDR3: TGCAGTGCGCCGAAGGGGCCAGGGGGGTCCAATCAGCCCCAGCATTTT. The chain employs TRBV20-1 and TRBJ1-5; 7 bases map to TRBD1. The CDR3 length is 16 residues. V dropped 6 bases and J dropped 3; count of bases not matched to a gene: 14. Germline CDR1 DFQATT, CDR2 SNEGSKA (reference sequence).

V and J are TRBV4-2 and TRBJ1-1, with 7 bases aligning to TRBD1. CDR1 and CDR2 from the germline V gene are LGHNA and YNFKEQ. CDR3 length: 15 residues. J lost 2 bases, V lost 0 bases, and 3 bases had no gene match. CDR3 sequence: CASSQDTGANTEAFF. The CDR3 region has the DNA TGTGCCAGCAGCCAAGATACAGGGGCAAACACTGAAGCTTTCTTT.

This clonotype turned up a few times. V and J are TRBV5-1 and TRBJ1-1; no definite D call. CDR1 and CDR2 from the germline V gene are SGHRS and YFSETQ. The CDR3 is made up of 14 amino acids. Trimming took off 4 bases at V and 0 bases at J, with 10 bases between the two ends. The CDR3 loop reads CASSGRTLNTEAFF. DNA of the CDR3: TGCGCCAGCAGCGGCAGAACTTTGAACACTGAAGCTTTCTTT.

Ten or more counts support this clonotype. The V gene is TRBV27, the J gene TRBJ2-4; D is perhaps TRBD1 (6 bases). The CDR3 is 16 amino acids. The germline V and J ends were trimmed by 2 bases and 0 bases, with 11 bases remaining between them. Germline V gene lookup returns CDR1 MNHEY and CDR2 SMNVEV (reference sequence). The CDR3 loop is CASSLATGSAKNIQYF. The CDR3, as DNA: TGTGCCAGCAGTTTAGCGACAGGCTCAGCCAAAAACATTCAGTACTTC.

This clonotype was observed a handful of times. CDR3 region: CSAQARRSGNEQYF. In nucleotides, the CDR3 is TGCAGTGCTCAGGCTAGGCGCAGCGGCAATGAGCAGTACTTC. The V gene is TRBV20-1, the J gene TRBJ2-5, with D maybe TRBD2 (5 bases). CDR1 DFQATT and CDR2 SNEGSKA come from the germline V gene (reference sequence). V was cut by 5 bases and J by 11 bases, with 24 bases left in between. There are 14 residues in the CDR3.

A few counts support this clonotype. The chain carries TRBV20-1 and TRBJ2-3; 7 positions agree with TRBD2. The CDR3 is made up of 14 amino acids. Trimming cost V 5 bases and J 2 bases; bases outside gene matches: 7. Germline assignment: CDR1 DFQATT and CDR2 SNEGSKA (reference sequence). CDR3 in amino acids: CSAPRLAHTDTQYF. The CDR3 DNA sequence: TGCAGTGCTCCACGACTAGCCCACACAGATACGCAGTATTTT.

V gene TRBV6-2 or TRBV6-3 combines with J gene TRBJ2-7; D is uncertain. V shed 7 bases and J shed 0 bases, with 13 bases lying between them. Germline V gene lookup returns CDR1 MNHEY and CDR2 SVGEGT. The CDR3 has 14 residues. The CDR3 loop reads CASTGRGDSYEQYF. The CDR3 coding sequence is TGTGCCAGCACTGGCCGAGGTGACTCCTACGAGCAGTACTTC.

The chain recombines TRBV2 with TRBJ2-4; 10 bases fit TRBD2. The J call could be wrong; TRBJ2-7 is a better fit for the DNA end. The CDR3 runs to 16 residues. Germline CDR1 reads SNHLY; CDR2 reads FYNNEI. CDR3 residues: CASIGLAVRVSYEQYF. The DNA for the CDR3 is TGTGCCAGCATTGGACTAGCGGTAAGAGTCTCCTACGAGCAGTACTTC.

On this clonotype itself: A much larger clone lies a single base off, so this may be a read error. The chain carries TRBV6-2 or TRBV6-3 and TRBJ2-3; D gene uncertain. CDR3 length equals 11 residues. The germline V gene has CDR1 MNHEY and CDR2 SVGEGT. CDR3 sequence (DNA): TGTGTCAGCAGCAATTTAGATACGCAGTATTTT. It specifies CVSSNLDTQYF.

This chain links TRBV7-6 with TRBJ2-5, with 7 positions matching TRBD1. CDR1 and CDR2 (germline): SGHVS, FNYEAQ. V shed 2 bases, J shed 11 bases, and the junction held 14 bases outside the gene matches. CDR3 length: 15 residues. CDR3 amino acids: CASSLRGRGYNEQYF. The CDR3 coding sequence is TGTGCCAGCAGCTTACGGGGCAGGGGGTACAATGAGCAGTACTTC.

This clonotype has a handful of counts. The V gene is TRBV12-3 or TRBV12-4, the J gene TRBJ2-5; D may be TRBD2 (6 bases). The CDR3 spans 13 residues. Between the trimmed V and J ends, which lost 2 bases and 11 bases, there was a span of 15 bases. CDR3 bases: TGTGCCAGCAGTTTAAGGGGCGGGAATGAGCAGTACTTC. Translated, it gives CASSLRGGNEQYF.

This clonotype was counted between two and nine times. The chain joins TRBV7-2 to TRBJ1-4; no firm D call. The V gene's germline CDR1 is SGHTA and CDR2 FQGNSA. Trimming took off 4 bases at V and 5 bases at J, with 14 bases between the two ends. The CDR3 has 15 amino acids. The CDR3: CASSSYLRVNEKLFF. CDR3 nucleotide sequence: TGTGCCAGCAGCTCCTACCTTCGGGTAAATGAAAAACTGTTTTTT.

In DNA, the CDR3 is TGTGCCAGCAGCAAGCGGCAAGCAATACCTGAAGCTTTCTTT. It encodes CASSKRQAIPEAFF. The rearrangement joins TRBV5-6 to TRBJ1-1; D is unclear. Germline CDR1 and CDR2: SGHDT and YYEEEE. There are 14 residues in the CDR3. The ends were cut back, 4 bases at V and 6 bases at J, with 16 bases in the middle.

The chain combines TRBV3-1 with TRBJ2-3; 8 bases are a match to TRBD2. This CDR3 contains 15 residues. The ends lost 4 bases at V and 5 bases at J; junction bases unmatched: 8. Germline V lookup: CDR1 LGHDT, CDR2 YNNKEL (reference sequence). Here the CDR3 DNA reads TGTGCCAGCAGCCGAACGGGGGGGCCGGGAGATACGCAGTATTTT. It translates to CASSRTGGPGDTQYF.

The chain employs TRBV4-3 and TRBJ2-3; D is perhaps TRBD1 or TRBD2 (7 bases each). CDR1 is LGHNA and CDR2 is YSLEER in the germline V gene. The CDR3 length is 16 residues. V gave up 0 bases and J gave up 4 bases, with 14 bases separating them. CDR3 nucleotide sequence: TGCGCCAGCAGCCAAGATGGGGGAGGGGGCCCAGATACGCAGTATTTT. It is translated as CASSQDGGGGPDTQYF.

J is TRBJ1-2 and V is TRBV20-1, with 8 bases aligning to TRBD1. The V and J ends lost 6 bases and 6 bases, in that order; junction bases with no gene match: 12. CDR1 and CDR2 (germline): DFQATT, SNEGSKA (reference sequence). The CDR3 has 14 amino acids. The CDR3 sequence is CSAIEGTGLDGYTF. CDR3 bases: TGCAGTGCCATAGAGGGGACAGGTCTCGATGGCTACACCTTC.

The chain combines TRBV12-3 or TRBV12-4 with TRBJ2-5; D tentatively fits TRBD1 or TRBD2 (5 bases each). Trimming left V 5 bases short and J 11 bases short, with 15 bases between. This CDR3 has 12 amino acids. The DNA for the CDR3 is TGTGCCAGCAGTCGGGGCCGCCAGGAGCAGTACTTC. Translating gives CASSRGRQEQYF.

This clonotype has more than one count but fewer than ten. This rearrangement joins TRBV12-3 or TRBV12-4 to TRBJ1-2, with D uncertain. The CDR3 runs 13 residues. The V gene lost 3 bases and the J gene lost 6 bases, with 11 bases spanning the gap. CDR3 nucleotides: TGTGCCAGCAGTTTTATCGGAACAAATGGCTACACCTTC. It encodes CASSFIGTNGYTF.

V usage is TRBV20-1 and J usage is TRBJ2-5; 12 bases map to TRBD2. The CDR3 is 16 amino acids. The junction had 19 bases not matched to a gene; V was cut back by 6 bases and J by 11 bases. Germline CDR1 and CDR2: DFQATT and SNEGSKA (reference sequence). The CDR3, as DNA: TGCAGTGCACAGACTAGCGGGAGAGGTGGGGTCAATGAGCAGTACTTC. As protein: CSAQTSGRGGVNEQYF.

This clonotype showed up just once. This sequence joins TRBV4-1 and TRBJ1-5; D remains ambiguous. Trimming stripped 0 bases from V and 5 bases from J, with 11 bases between. Germline lookup yields CDR1 MGHRA and CDR2 YSYEKL. This CDR3 has 15 residues. CDR3 residues: CASSQDGEVHQPQHF. The CDR3 region has the DNA TGCGCCAGCAGCCAAGATGGCGAGGTTCATCAGCCCCAGCATTTT.